The 21 T cell receptor beta chains presented below share a single source sample, sequenced in a study of Graves' ophthalmopathy and Graves' hyperthyroidism. Amplifying from RNA transcripts, the study obtained TCR beta CDR3 regions. Second-round multiplex PCR followed a first-round RT-PCR using HTBI primers. TCRdb recomputed calls from the multiplex PCR reads with MiXCR, one row per CDR3 protein. The sample lists 620,000 or so distinct CDR3 sequences, about a fifth occurring once. The sequenced sample consisted of peripheral blood. The receptors derive from a woman younger than 30 with stable Graves' hyperthyroidism. Some clones in this sample may be carry-over from other donors' samples.

This chain links TRBV10-3 with TRBJ2-4, with 7 bases identical to TRBD2. Losses at the gene ends were 0 bases for V and 6 bases for J; bases not matched to a gene: 17. Germline V gene sequence: CDR1 ENHRY, CDR2 SYGVKD. This CDR3 contains 19 residues. The CDR3 DNA follows: TGTGCCATCAGTGAGTCGGGCCTCCGTGGGACTATTGACACAAACATTCAGTACTTC. Protein sequence: CAISESGLRGTIDTNIQYF.

This clonotype has a count of ten or more. V is TRBV11-1 and J is TRBJ1-5, with 9 nucleotides matching TRBD1. The length of the CDR3 is 16 residues. V was pared by 2 bases and J by 3 bases, with 5 bases of the junction left unmatched. CDR1 and CDR2 from the germline V gene are SGHAT and FQDESV (reference sequence). The CDR3 DNA follows: TGTGCCAGCAGCTTAACAGGGGGCACGCTCAATCAGCCCCAGCATTTT. Its translation: CASSLTGGTLNQPQHF.

This clonotype showed up many times. This chain links TRBV27 with TRBJ1-6; TRBD1 matches 7 bases. The germline CDR1 and CDR2 sequences are MNHEY and SMNVEV (reference sequence). The CDR3 consists of 14 residues. The trim removed 3 bases at V and 7 bases at J, leaving 3 bases unmatched. DNA for the CDR3: TGTGCCAGCAGTTTGACAGGGTGGAATTCACCCCTCCACTTT. Its protein is CASSLTGWNSPLHF.

The J gene is TRBJ1-2, the V gene TRBV19; no clear D gene. V was pared by 0 bases and J by 5 bases, with 10 bases between. CDR1 and CDR2 (germline): LNHDA, SQIVND (reference sequence). The CDR3 consists of 14 residues. The CDR3 DNA reads TGTGCCAGTAGTATAGAGGGTATTGGATATGGCTACACCTTC. This translates into CASSIEGIGYGYTF.

This clonotype was picked up a small number of times. The chain joins TRBV4-1 to TRBJ2-7; possibly TRBD1 or TRBD2 for D (5 bases each). Germline lookup yields CDR1 MGHRA and CDR2 YSYEKL. This CDR3 spans 14 amino acids. V was pared by 4 bases and J by 3 bases, with 13 bases between. The chain's CDR3 is CASSRPGPNYEQYF. The CDR3 region has the DNA TGCGCCAGCAGCCGTCCGGGACCCAACTACGAGCAGTACTTC.

V usage is TRBV28 and J usage is TRBJ2-7; 9 bases match TRBD2. The CDR3 length is 14 residues. With 6 bases clipped from V and 2 bases from J, the junction kept 5 bases outside the gene matches. The germline CDR1 and CDR2 sequences are MDHEN and SYDVKM. CDR3 residues: CASRLAGSAYEQYF. The CDR3 nucleotides are TGTGCCAGCAGGCTAGCGGGAAGTGCCTACGAGCAGTACTTC.

In its sample, this clonotype was seen many times. This chain's CDR3 is CSAEEGLGSYEQYF. CDR3 nucleotide sequence: TGCAGTGCTGAGGAGGGGCTTGGCTCCTACGAGCAGTACTTC. The chain joins TRBV20-1 to TRBJ2-7, with D perhaps TRBD2 (6 bases). Germline-derived CDR1 and CDR2 are DFQATT and SNEGSKA (reference sequence). V gave up 5 bases and J gave up 0 bases, with 14 bases separating them. This CDR3 is 14 amino acids long.

This clonotype was observed at least ten times. The V and J genes are TRBV6-1 and TRBJ2-2, with D possibly matching TRBD1 (6 bases). This CDR3 has 14 amino acids. Germline V CDR1 and CDR2: MNHNS, SASEGT. Trimming removed 4 bases at V and 3 bases at J, with 9 bases between. The CDR3 DNA follows: TGTGCCAGCAGTGGGGGGCTAGACACCGGGGAGCTGTTTTTT. This encodes CASSGGLDTGELFF.

The sample holds many counts of this clonotype. The chain combines TRBV28 with TRBJ1-1, with D tentatively TRBD1 (5 bases). Deletions cut 7 bases from V and 11 bases from J, with 14 bases between. This CDR3 has 11 residues. CDR1 and CDR2 from the germline V gene are MDHEN and SYDVKM. CDR3 nucleotides: TGTGCCAGCACCGGGCCCAACAGGGCTTTCTTT. This sequence encodes CASTGPNRAFF.

This chain uses TRBV19 with TRBJ1-2; D gene ambiguous. V lost 5 bases and J 6 bases, leaving 25 bases between the germline ends. Germline V gene sequence: CDR1 LNHDA, CDR2 SQIVND (reference sequence). The CDR3 consists of 17 residues. CDR3 bases: TGTGCCAGTAGTCCCCGCTGGGGTACTGCCTCGTCTAATGGCTACACCTTC. Protein sequence: CASSPRWGTASSNGYTF.

The sample holds many counts of this clonotype. V and J are TRBV7-2 and TRBJ1-2, with D tentatively TRBD1 (6 bases). Deletions cut 0 bases from V and 0 bases from J, with 8 bases between. This CDR3 has 15 residues. The V gene's germline CDR1 is SGHTA and CDR2 FQGNSA. The CDR3 reads CASSLAQGPNYGYTF. The CDR3 bases are TGTGCCAGCAGCTTAGCGCAGGGGCCTAACTATGGCTACACCTTC.

The sample holds many counts of this clonotype. The CDR3 DNA sequence: TGCGCCAGCAGCTTGGCTCAGGGGGCGGAGGCCAAAAACATTCAGTACTTC. Protein product: CASSLAQGAEAKNIQYF. The V call is TRBV5-1, the J call TRBJ2-4; the match to TRBD1 covers 8 bases. J gave up 1 base and V 0 bases, and 6 bases lay outside the gene matches. Germline-derived CDR1 and CDR2 are SGHRS and YFSETQ. The CDR3 is 17 residues long.

The rearrangement uses TRBV27 and TRBJ2-5, with 12 bases fitting TRBD1. The length of the CDR3 is 16 residues. V gave up 6 bases and J gave up 5 bases; unmatched junction bases: 10. Germline CDR1 and CDR2: MNHEY and SMNVEV (reference sequence). The CDR3 loop is CASSNLRDRGPETQYF. In DNA form, the CDR3 reads TGTGCCAGCAGCAATCTCCGGGACAGGGGGCCTGAGACCCAGTACTTC.

This clonotype was counted a few times. The chain uses TRBV13 and TRBJ1-1; TRBD1 agrees at 8 bases. The V segment lost 4 bases and the J segment 6 bases; nucleotides outside the gene matches: 7. CDR1 is PRHDT, CDR2 FYEKMQ, per germline (reference sequence). The CDR3 sequence is 14 residues long. The CDR3 protein is CASSSQGGYAEAFF. The CDR3 DNA reads TGTGCCAGCAGCTCACAGGGGGGGTACGCTGAAGCTTTCTTT.

At least ten counts were recorded for this clonotype. The chain has TRBV2 and TRBJ2-5; possibly TRBD1 for D (6 bases). This CDR3 has 15 residues. Trimming pared 6 bases from V and 2 bases from J, leaving 16 bases between. The germline CDR1 and CDR2 sequences are SNHLY and FYNNEI. The CDR3 DNA follows: TGTGCCAGCAGAGCCAAAACGGGACATCAAGAGACCCAGTACTTC. Encoded protein: CASRAKTGHQETQYF.

The table lists this clonotype with many counts. The chain carries TRBV28 and TRBJ1-2; D possibly corresponds to TRBD1 (6 bases). V shed 9 bases and J shed 2 bases, with 13 bases lying between them. The CDR3 runs to 13 residues. Looked up from germline, CDR1 is MDHEN and CDR2 is SYDVKM. The CDR3 reads CASSKTGNYGYTF. The DNA for the CDR3 is TGTGCCAGTAGCAAAACAGGGAACTATGGCTACACCTTC.

This clonotype was counted at least ten times. This chain connects TRBV19 to TRBJ1-2, with D unclear. The germline V gene has CDR1 LNHDA and CDR2 SQIVND (reference sequence). V was clipped by 2 bases and J by 3 bases, with 10 bases between them. The CDR3 totals 14 residues. This chain's CDR3 is CASSIRQSDYGYTF. The CDR3, as DNA: TGTGCCAGTAGTATACGGCAGAGTGACTATGGCTACACCTTC.

The chain is built from TRBV11-2 and TRBJ1-2; 7 nucleotides align to TRBD1. The trim removed 6 bases at V and 0 bases at J, leaving 13 bases unmatched. There are 17 residues in the CDR3. Germline lookup yields CDR1 SGHAT and CDR2 FQNNGV. This CDR3 is CASRASLWDSSNYGYTF. The DNA of the CDR3 is TGTGCCAGCAGGGCAAGCCTGTGGGACAGCTCTAACTATGGCTACACCTTC.

This clonotype showed up many times. This chain links TRBV29-1 with TRBJ1-2; D might be TRBD1 (5 bases). The CDR3 has 13 amino acids. Deletions cut 5 bases from V and 5 bases from J, with 15 bases between. From germline, CDR1 is SQVTM and CDR2 ANQGSEA. CDR3 amino acids: CSVYGAGWYGYTF. The CDR3 DNA is TGCAGCGTTTATGGGGCAGGATGGTATGGCTACACCTTC.

In its sample, this clonotype was seen a few times. The V call is TRBV27, the J call TRBJ2-7; unclear D gene. Germline-derived CDR1 and CDR2 are MNHEY and SMNVEV (reference sequence). Trimming took 11 bases from V and 2 from J, leaving 19 bases between them. This CDR3 spans 14 amino acids. The DNA for the CDR3 is TGTGCCGGACCAACGATTAATGGGGCCTACGAGCAGTACTTC. Protein product: CAGPTINGAYEQYF.

The V call is TRBV20-1, the J call TRBJ1-1; TRBD1 aligns across 9 bases. Trimming cost V 5 bases and J 4 bases; bases outside gene matches: 8. In germline, CDR1 is DFQATT, CDR2 SNEGSKA (reference sequence). This CDR3 comprises 14 residues. The CDR3 protein is CSARRDRETTEAFF. In nucleotides, the CDR3 is TGCAGTGCTCGCCGGGACAGGGAAACCACTGAAGCTTTCTTT.